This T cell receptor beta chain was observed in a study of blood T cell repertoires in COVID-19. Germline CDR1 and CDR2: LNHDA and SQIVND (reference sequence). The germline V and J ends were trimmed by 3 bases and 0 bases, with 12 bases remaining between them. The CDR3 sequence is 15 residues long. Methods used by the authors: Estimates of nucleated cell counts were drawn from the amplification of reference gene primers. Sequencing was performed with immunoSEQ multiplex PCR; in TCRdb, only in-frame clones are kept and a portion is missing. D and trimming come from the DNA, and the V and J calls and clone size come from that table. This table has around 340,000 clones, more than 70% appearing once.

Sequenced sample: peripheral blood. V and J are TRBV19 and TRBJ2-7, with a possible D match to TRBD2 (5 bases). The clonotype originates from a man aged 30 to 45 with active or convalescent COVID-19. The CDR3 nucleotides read TGTGCCAGTAGTATGGACTTCCTGGCCTCCTACGAGCAGTACTTC. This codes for CASSMDFLASYEQYF.